A selection of T cell receptor beta chains follows, all from one sample in a study of cytomegalovirus exposure and HLA in healthy donors. Generated by immunoSEQ multiplex PCR, the TCRdb table keeps only in-frame clones and is missing some. The table lists 160,000 or so clones, about 80% of them singletons. The specimen was PBMCs. These receptors all come from a woman in her forties or fifties in good health and CMV-seronegative. Each CDR3 is given with its conserved first and last residue. A D gene is named only where the DNA matches it firmly. Size tells how often a clone was seen (once, few, many) or the class of an expanded clone, and some rows leave it out.

d_call | j_call | clone_size | v_call | cdr3_aa | cdr3_nt
. | TRBJ2-7 | . | TRBV4-2 | CASSYHSEAYEQYF | TGTGCCAGCAGCTACCATAGCGAAGCCTACGAGCAGTACTTC
. | TRBJ2-2 | . | TRBV4-3 | CASSQSQAANTGELFF | TGCGCCAGCAGCCAGTCACAGGCCGCGAACACCGGGGAGCTGTTTTTT
TRBD1 | TRBJ1-1 | . | TRBV5-6 | CASSPRTGYTNTEAFF | TGTGCCAGCAGCCCCAGGACAGGGTATACGAACACTGAAGCTTTCTTT
. | TRBJ1-1 | few | TRBV2 | CASTRQTYMNTEAFF | TGTGCCAGCACACGACAGACCTACATGAACACTGAAGCTTTCTTT
TRBD2 | TRBJ2-7 | . | TRBV9 | CASSVLAGQSYEQYF | TGTGCCAGCAGCGTACTAGCGGGACAATCCTACGAGCAGTACTTC
TRBD2 | TRBJ2-2 | . | TRBV5-1 | CASTLIAGGGNTGELFF | TGCGCCAGCACCCTAATAGCGGGAGGAGGGAACACCGGGGAGCTGTTTTTT
TRBD1 | TRBJ2-1 | . | TRBV27 | CASSLQGVAYNEQFF | TGTGCCAGCAGTTTACAGGGGGTCGCCTACAATGAGCAGTTCTTC
. | TRBJ1-6 | few | TRBV2 | CASIPAGLVNSPLHF | TGTGCCAGTATTCCGGCGGGACTGGTTAATTCACCCCTCCACTTT
. | TRBJ1-1 | . | TRBV9 | CASSVVVGQRLLNTEAFF | TGTGCCAGCAGCGTAGTCGTCGGACAGCGACTTTTGAACACTGAAGCTTTCTTT
TRBD1 | TRBJ1-4 | . | TRBV6-4 | CANTTGGRDEKLFF | TGTGCCAACACAACAGGGGGCAGAGATGAAAAACTGTTTTTT
. | TRBJ1-2 | . | TRBV15 | CATSRDFQAGYTF | TGTGCCACCAGCAGAGATTTCCAGGCGGGCTACACCTTC
. | TRBJ2-3 | . | TRBV5-4 | CASSLLEYTDTQYF | TGTGCCAGCAGCTTATTAGAATACACAGATACGCAGTATTTT
. | TRBJ1-6 | . | TRBV7-3 | CASSLSGANSPLHF | TGTGCCAGCAGCTTAAGCGGGGCTAATTCACCCCTCCACTTT
TRBD2 | TRBJ2-7 | . | TRBV10-1 | CASSEPSGGSPGNEQYF | TGCGCCAGCAGTGAACCTAGCGGGGGGTCGCCCGGGAACGAGCAGTACTTC
TRBD2 | TRBJ2-2 | . | TRBV7-9 | CASSLGRREEMYTGELFF | TGTGCCAGCAGCCTAGGTAGGCGGGAGGAAATGTACACCGGGGAGCTGTTTTTT
. | TRBJ2-7 | few | TRBV29-1 | CSGGQNYEQYF | TGCAGCGGGGGACAAAACTACGAGCAGTACTTC
. | TRBJ2-5 | . | TRBV15 | CATSRIPGETQYF | TGTGCCACCAGCAGAATCCCGGGGGAGACCCAGTACTTC
TRBD2 | TRBJ2-5 | . | TRBV5-4 | CASSPSGRQQETQYF | TGTGCCAGCAGCCCTAGCGGGAGGCAGCAAGAGACCCAGTACTTC
. | TRBJ2-7 | . | TRBV7-2 | CASSPNSYSLYEQYF | TGTGCCAGCAGCCCAAATTCTTACTCTCTCTACGAGCAGTACTTC
TRBD2 | TRBJ2-1 | . | TRBV7-2 | CASSLRRAGGPGQFF | TGTGCCAGCAGCTTACGGCGGGCGGGGGGGCCGGGGCAGTTCTTC
. | TRBJ2-2 | . | TRBV6-5 | CASSLTSGGTGELFF | TGTGCCAGCAGTTTGACCTCAGGAGGCACCGGGGAGCTGTTTTTT
. | TRBJ2-7 | . | TRBV9 | CASSARLEREQYF | TGTGCCAGCAGCGCCCGACTAGAGCGGGAGCAGTACTTC
TRBD2 | TRBJ2-7 | once | TRBV5-5 | CASSLTSGGTFSYEQYF | TGTGCCAGCAGCTTGACTAGCGGGGGCACCTTCTCCTACGAGCAGTACTTC
. | TRBJ1-4 | . | TRBV5-1 | CASSMGTNREKLFF | TGCGCCAGCAGCATGGGGACAAATCGGGAAAAACTGTTTTTT
. | TRBJ2-5 | . | TRBV5-1 | CASSPRRGTAEETQYF | TGCGCCAGCAGCCCTAGAAGGGGGACGGCCGAAGAGACCCAGTACTTC
. | TRBJ2-2 | . | TRBV14 | CARGLEVTGELFF | TGTGCCAGGGGACTTGAGGTTACCGGGGAGCTGTTTTTT
. | TRBJ1-5 | . | TRBV6-5 | CASSYSLNSNQPQHF | TGTGCCAGCAGTTACTCGTTAAATAGCAATCAGCCCCAGCATTTT
. | TRBJ2-2 | few | TRBV29-1 | CSVESRVLTGELFF | TGCAGCGTTGAAAGCAGGGTCCTCACCGGGGAGCTGTTTTTT
TRBD1 | TRBJ1-4 | few | TRBV4-3 | CASSQEPGGVEKLFF | TGCGCCAGCAGCCAAGAGCCAGGGGGCGTTGAAAAACTGTTTTTT
. | TRBJ1-1 | . | TRBV7-6 | CASSLGTGAFF | TGTGCCAGCAGCTTAGGTACAGGAGCTTTCTTT
TRBD2 | TRBJ2-7 | few | TRBV27 | CASSTGLAGGGEQYF | TGTGCCAGCAGTACGGGACTAGCGGGAGGTGGCGAGCAGTACTTC
TRBD1 | TRBJ1-2 | . | TRBV5-4 | CASSPGTANYGYTF | TGTGCCAGCAGCCCAGGGACAGCGAACTATGGCTACACCTTC
. | TRBJ1-1 | . | TRBV6-5 | CASSSPSKEAFF | TGTGCCAGCAGTTCGCCATCTAAGGAAGCTTTCTTT
. | TRBJ1-1 | . | TRBV5-1 | CASSLESAAGLNTEAFF | TGCGCCAGCAGCTTGGAATCGGCGGCGGGTTTGAACACTGAAGCTTTCTTT
TRBD2 | TRBJ2-1 | once | TRBV13 | CASSWTLRTSGGNEQFF | TGTGCCAGCAGCTGGACACTGAGGACTAGCGGGGGCAATGAGCAGTTCTTC
TRBD2 | TRBJ2-3 | . | TRBV9 | CASSVTPGTSGKDTQYF | TGTGCCAGCAGCGTAACCCCCGGGACTAGCGGTAAAGATACGCAGTATTTT
. | TRBJ1-5 | . | TRBV7-6 | CASSSGLSNQPQHF | TGTGCCAGCAGCTCCGGACTAAGCAATCAGCCCCAGCATTTT
. | TRBJ1-2 | . | TRBV7-9 | CASSLGSGNYGYTF | TGTGCCAGCAGCTTAGGCTCGGGAAACTATGGCTACACCTTC
. | TRBJ1-3 | . | TRBV5-6 | CASSASENTIYF | TGTGCCAGCAGCGCGAGCGAAAACACCATATATTTT
TRBD2 | TRBJ2-2 | . | TRBV10-1 | CASSGTGGTSAGELFF | TGCGCCAGCAGTGGAACCGGCGGGACTAGCGCCGGGGAGCTGTTTTTT
. | TRBJ2-2 | few | TRBV6-1 | CASSEDLTENTGELFF | TGTGCCAGCAGTGAAGATTTGACAGAGAACACCGGGGAGCTGTTTTTT
. | TRBJ2-5 | . | TRBV7-2 | CASSLVGRDQETQYF | TGTGCCAGCAGCTTAGTCGGCAGGGACCAAGAGACCCAGTACTTC
TRBD2 | TRBJ2-1 | once | TRBV11-2 | CASSFLAGGLNSYNEQFF | TGTGCCAGCAGCTTCCTAGCGGGAGGCCTAAACTCCTACAATGAGCAGTTCTTC
. | TRBJ2-2 | . | TRBV5-4 | CASSLAGSAPRELFF | TGTGCCAGCAGCTTGGCCGGTTCCGCGCCCCGGGAGCTGTTTTTT
. | TRBJ1-2 | . | TRBV19 | CASSILTSTASYGYTF | TGTGCCAGTAGTATATTAACCTCGACAGCTTCCTATGGCTACACCTTC
. | TRBJ2-3 | few | TRBV28 | CASSFLLFPGTNTDTQYF | TGTGCCAGCAGTTTCCTCCTCTTTCCGGGAACAAACACAGATACGCAGTATTTT
. | TRBJ2-5 | few | TRBV29-1 | CSVGTSQETQYF | TGCAGCGTTGGAACTAGCCAAGAGACCCAGTACTTC
TRBD2 | TRBJ2-5 | . | TRBV2 | CASSDVLREGHQETQYF | TGTGCCAGCAGTGACGTTCTGCGGGAGGGCCATCAAGAGACCCAGTACTTC
. | TRBJ2-3 | . | TRBV18 | CASSPTRRDTQYF | TGTGCCAGCTCACCTACTCGGAGAGATACGCAGTATTTT
TRBD2 | TRBJ2-7 | . | TRBV6-5 | CASSGLAVPYEQYF | TGTGCCAGCAGTGGACTAGCGGTGCCCTACGAGCAGTACTTC
TRBD2 | TRBJ2-5 | . | TRBV4-2 | CASSQQTASGGDGETQYF | TGTGCCAGCAGCCAACAAACCGCTAGCGGGGGGGACGGGGAGACCCAGTACTTC
TRBD1 | TRBJ2-7 | . | TRBV27 | CASSLDRGPYEQYF | TGTGCCAGCAGTTTGGACAGGGGGCCCTACGAGCAGTACTTC
TRBD2 | TRBJ2-7 | . | TRBV29-1 | CSVVREGYEQYF | TGCAGCGTCGTAAGGGAGGGGTACGAGCAGTACTTC
TRBD2 | TRBJ2-5 | . | TRBV5-4 | CASSVGLAGGQETQYF | TGTGCCAGCAGCGTCGGACTAGCGGGAGGCCAAGAGACCCAGTACTTC
. | TRBJ1-1 | . | TRBV4-1 | CASSQEKDWNTEAFF | TGCGCCAGCAGCCAAGAGAAGGACTGGAACACTGAAGCTTTCTTT
. | TRBJ2-2 | . | TRBV11-3 | CASSLDRVTGELFF | TGTGCCAGCAGCTTAGATCGAGTCACCGGGGAGCTGTTTTTT
. | TRBJ1-6 | once | TRBV25-1 | CASSETGSIYNSPLHF | TGTGCCAGCAGTGAAACAGGGTCGATCTATAATTCACCCCTCCACTTT